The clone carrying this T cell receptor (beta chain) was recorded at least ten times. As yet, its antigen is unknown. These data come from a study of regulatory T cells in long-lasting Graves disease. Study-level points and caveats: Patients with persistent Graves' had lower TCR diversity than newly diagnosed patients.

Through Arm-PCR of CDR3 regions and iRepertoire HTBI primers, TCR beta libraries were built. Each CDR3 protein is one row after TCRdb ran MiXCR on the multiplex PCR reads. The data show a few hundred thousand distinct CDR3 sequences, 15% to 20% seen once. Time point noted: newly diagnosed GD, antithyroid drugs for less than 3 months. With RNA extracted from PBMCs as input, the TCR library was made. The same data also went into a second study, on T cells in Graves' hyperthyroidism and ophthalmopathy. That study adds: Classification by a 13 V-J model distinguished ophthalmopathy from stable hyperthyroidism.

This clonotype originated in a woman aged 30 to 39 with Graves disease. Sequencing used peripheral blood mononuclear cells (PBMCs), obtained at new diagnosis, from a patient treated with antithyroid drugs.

The CDR3 reads CASWPAGEGGRGSTGELFF. The CDR3 coding sequence is TGTGCCAGTTGGCCGGCCGGGGAAGGGGGCAGGGGAAGCACCGGGGAGCTGTTTTTT. This chain links TRBV19 with TRBJ2-2; 7 bases map to TRBD1. V was pared by 8 bases and J by 4 bases, with 22 bases of the junction left unmatched. The CDR3 is 19 residues long. The germline V gene has CDR1 LNHDA and CDR2 SQIVND (reference sequence).